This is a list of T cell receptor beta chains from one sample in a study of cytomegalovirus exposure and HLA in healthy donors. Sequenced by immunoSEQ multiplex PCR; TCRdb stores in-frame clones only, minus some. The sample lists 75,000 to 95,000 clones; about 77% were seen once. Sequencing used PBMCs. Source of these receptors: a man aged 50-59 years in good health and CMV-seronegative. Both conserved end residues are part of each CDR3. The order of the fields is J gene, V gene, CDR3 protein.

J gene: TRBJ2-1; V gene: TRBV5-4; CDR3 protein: CASSGDSGGRHNEQFF
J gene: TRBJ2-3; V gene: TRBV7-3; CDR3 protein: CASSLWAGGGTDTQYF
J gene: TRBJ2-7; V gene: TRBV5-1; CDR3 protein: CASSLRGNYEQYF
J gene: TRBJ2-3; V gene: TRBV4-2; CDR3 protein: CASARDSNTDTQYF
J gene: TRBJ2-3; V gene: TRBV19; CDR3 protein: CASSIEKVAGGPTLDTQYF
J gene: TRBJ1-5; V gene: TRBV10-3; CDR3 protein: CAISEFGGDQPQHF
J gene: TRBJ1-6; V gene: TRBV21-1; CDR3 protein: CASSKTAREYSPLHF
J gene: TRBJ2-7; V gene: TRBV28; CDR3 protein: CASSKAGAGSEQYF
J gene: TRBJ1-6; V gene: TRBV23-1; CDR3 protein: CASSQSRGSPLHF
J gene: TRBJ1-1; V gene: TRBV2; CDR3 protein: CASRKIQNTEAFF
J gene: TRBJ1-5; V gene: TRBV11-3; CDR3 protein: CASSLAPTGACQPQHF
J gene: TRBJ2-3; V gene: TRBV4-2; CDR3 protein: CASSQEGGARLDTQYF
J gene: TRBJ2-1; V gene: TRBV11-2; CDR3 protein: CASSLRLAGASYNEQFF
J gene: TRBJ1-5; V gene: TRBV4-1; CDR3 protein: CASSQEVGNQPQHF
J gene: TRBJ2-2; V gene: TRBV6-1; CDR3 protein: CASRAQGTGELFF
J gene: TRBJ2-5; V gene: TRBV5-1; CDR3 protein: CASSRGGTPQETQYF
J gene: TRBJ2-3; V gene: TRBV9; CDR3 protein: CASSPLVGDTQYF
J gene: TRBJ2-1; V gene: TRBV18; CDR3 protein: CASSSTSSYNEQFF
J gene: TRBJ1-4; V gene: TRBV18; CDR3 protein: CASSPNRGSANEKLFF
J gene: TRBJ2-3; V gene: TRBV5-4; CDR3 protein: CASSLAVPTDTQYF
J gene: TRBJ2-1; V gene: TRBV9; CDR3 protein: CASSVGVLDEQFF
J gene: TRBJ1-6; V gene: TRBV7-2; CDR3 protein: CASSTGRNSPLHF
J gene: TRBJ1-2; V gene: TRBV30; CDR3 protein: CAWQRDRVGGYTF
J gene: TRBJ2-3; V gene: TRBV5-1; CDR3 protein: CASSLGRNTGGGTDTQYF
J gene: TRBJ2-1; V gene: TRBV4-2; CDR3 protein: CASSPQTSAEQFF
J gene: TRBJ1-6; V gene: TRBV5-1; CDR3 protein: CASSSGTIGSPLHF
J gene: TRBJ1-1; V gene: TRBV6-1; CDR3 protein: CASSEARATEAFF
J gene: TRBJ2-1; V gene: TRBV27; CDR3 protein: CASSKLLGVYNEQFF
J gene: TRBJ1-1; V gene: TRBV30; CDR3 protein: CAWSSPDRMNTEAFF
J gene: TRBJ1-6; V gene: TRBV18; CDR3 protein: CASSPTGDNSPLHF
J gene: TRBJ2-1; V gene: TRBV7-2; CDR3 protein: CASSGAGGTYNEQFF
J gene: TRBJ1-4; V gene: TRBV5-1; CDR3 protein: CASTGDRGREKLFF
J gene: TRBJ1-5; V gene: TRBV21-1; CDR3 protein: CASSKRDSPNNQPQHF
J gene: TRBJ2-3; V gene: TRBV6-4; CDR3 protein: CASSGSGSRDTQYF
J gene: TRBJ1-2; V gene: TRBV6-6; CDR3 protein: CASSEGGGRGHGYTF
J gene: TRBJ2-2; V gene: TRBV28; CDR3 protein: CASSPGDRAAGELFF
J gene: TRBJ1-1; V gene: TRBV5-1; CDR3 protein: CASSASPGTVYTEAFF
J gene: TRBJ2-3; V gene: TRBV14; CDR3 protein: CASSQVGRGMGYF
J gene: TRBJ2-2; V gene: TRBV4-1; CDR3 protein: CASSQVWGAGELFF
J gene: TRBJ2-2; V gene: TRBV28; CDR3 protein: CASSTSATGELFF
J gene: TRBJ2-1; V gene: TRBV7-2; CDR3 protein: CASSPVAGGPGGEQFF
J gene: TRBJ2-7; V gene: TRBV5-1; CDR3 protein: CASSLERTGTYEQYF
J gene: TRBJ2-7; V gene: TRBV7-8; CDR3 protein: CASSLVGGPQGAREQYF
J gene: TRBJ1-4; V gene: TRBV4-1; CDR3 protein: CASSQVGQGISNEKLFF
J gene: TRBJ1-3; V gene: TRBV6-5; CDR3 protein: CASSSGTDSGNTIYF
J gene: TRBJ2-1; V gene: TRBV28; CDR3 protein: CASSPPSGGASEQFF
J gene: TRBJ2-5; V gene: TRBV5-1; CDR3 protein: CASSLTGGPRETQYF
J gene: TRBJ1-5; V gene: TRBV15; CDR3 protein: CATSKDRDQPQHF
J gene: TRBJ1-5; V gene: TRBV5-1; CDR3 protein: CATRVGPYSNQPQHF
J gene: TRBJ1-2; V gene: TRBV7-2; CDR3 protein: CASSPAGSGYTF
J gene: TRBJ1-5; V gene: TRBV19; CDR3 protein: CATGRQGAYQPQHF
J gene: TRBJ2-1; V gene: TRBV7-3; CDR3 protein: CASSMTGVGNEQFF
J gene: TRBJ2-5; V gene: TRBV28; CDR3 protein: CASSPTDLGRTQYF
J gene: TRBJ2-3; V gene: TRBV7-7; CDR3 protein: CASSQGARGDTQYF
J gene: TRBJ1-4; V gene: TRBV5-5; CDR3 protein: CASSQGLSLTNEKLFF
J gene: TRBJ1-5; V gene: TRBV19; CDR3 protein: CASSTNRENQPQHF
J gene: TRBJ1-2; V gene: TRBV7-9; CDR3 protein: CSSSLVRGVYTF